These 32 T cell receptor beta chains were all obtained from the same sample, sequenced in a study of blood T cells in healthy people across ages. Through a sample-barcoded 5' primer and a J-beta primer mix, a second PCR was run for roughly 7 to 12 cycles. TCRdb called the 5' RACE reads again in MiXCR, with one record for every CDR3 protein. The sample lists approximately 900,000 distinct CDR3 sequences, about 27% occurring once. The sample was also linked to a second study, of T cells of mothers and their children.

Sequencing was performed on blood. The receptors here all came from a woman between 40 and 55 years old in good health.

This clonotype was found a few times. Just one base apart from a much larger clone, this may be a read error. The chain employs TRBV20-1 and TRBJ2-7, with D perhaps matching TRBD2 (7 bases). In germline, CDR1 is DFQATT, CDR2 SNEGSKA (reference sequence). The CDR3 contains 12 residues. The V gene lost 6 bases and the J gene lost 7 bases, with 16 bases spanning the gap. CDR3 sequence: CSANRDYREQYF. Here the CDR3 DNA reads TGCAGTGCAAACAGGGACTATCGTGAGCAGTACTTC.

The chain combines TRBV6-2 or TRBV6-3 with TRBJ2-1; D is perhaps TRBD1 (7 bases). The J call may not be correct, given that the DNA end is closer to TRBJ2-7. Per germline, CDR1 MNHEY and CDR2 SVGEGT. The CDR3 runs to 14 residues. CDR3 amino acids: CASMGGTVSYEQYF. The CDR3 DNA is TGTGCCAGCATGGGCGGGACAGTCTCCTACGAGCAGTACTTC.

This clonotype was counted ten times or more. V usage is TRBV3-1 and J usage is TRBJ2-7; 8 bases match TRBD1. The length of the CDR3 is 14 residues. V shed 1 base, J shed 6 bases, and the junction held 5 bases outside the gene matches. The germline V gene encodes CDR1 LGHDT and CDR2 YNNKEL (reference sequence). In nucleotides, the CDR3 is TGTGCCAGCAGCCAAGGTTTCAGGGGGCTCGAGCAGTACTTC. It is translated as CASSQGFRGLEQYF.

This clonotype was seen only a few times. V and J are TRBV24-1 and TRBJ1-1, with 9 positions matching TRBD1. The trim removed 4 bases at V and 5 bases at J, leaving 7 bases unmatched. CDR1 KGHDR and CDR2 SFDVKD come from the germline V gene. CDR3 length equals 15 residues. Here the CDR3 reads CATSDPKTGGTEAFF. The DNA for the CDR3 is TGTGCCACCAGTGACCCAAAGACAGGGGGAACTGAAGCTTTCTTT.

The chain uses TRBV5-1 and TRBJ1-2, with no clear D. The CDR3 totals 17 residues. V was clipped by 0 bases and J by 2 bases, with 17 bases between them. In germline, CDR1 is SGHRS, CDR2 YFSETQ. Here the CDR3 reads CASSLDSGRRLNYGYTF. DNA for the CDR3: TGCGCCAGCAGCTTGGACTCTGGGCGCCGCTTAAACTATGGCTACACCTTC.

J is TRBJ1-2 and V is TRBV27, with 8 nucleotides matching TRBD1. This CDR3 has 14 residues. J lost 4 bases, V lost 3 bases, and 4 bases had no gene match. Germline CDR1 and CDR2: MNHEY and SMNVEV (reference sequence). CDR3 residues: CASSFGQGFYGYTF. For the CDR3, the DNA is TGTGCCAGCAGTTTCGGACAGGGCTTCTATGGCTACACCTTC.

As to this clonotype: This sequence may be a read error, since a much larger clone differs from it by one base. The chain has TRBV7-2 and TRBJ1-2; possibly TRBD1 for D (5 bases). Germline CDR1 SGHTA, CDR2 FQGNSA. CDR3 length: 14 amino acids. CDR3 sequence reads: CASSAPGGSYDYTF. CDR3 coding DNA: TGTGCCAGCAGCGCCCCGGGGGGTTCCTATGACTACACCTTC.

This clonotype was detected ten times or more. V usage is TRBV6-5 and J usage is TRBJ2-6; D may be TRBD2 (5 bases). V lost 4 bases and J lost 1, with 11 bases in between. Germline loops: CDR1 MNHEY, CDR2 SVGAGI. CDR3 length: 16 residues. The CDR3 region has the DNA TGTGCCAGCAGTTCCGTCGAGGGATCTGGGGCCAACGTCCTGACTTTC. Its protein is CASSSVEGSGANVLTF.

With respect to this clonotype: A junction end diverges from the germline sequence, so it may reflect a read error. The rearrangement uses TRBV28 and TRBJ2-1, with D uncertain. The J call may be faulty, since TRBJ2-7 better matches the DNA end. Germline V CDR1 and CDR2: MDHEN, SYDVKM. The CDR3 is made up of 14 amino acids. CDR3 protein: CVSSLYQRPYEQYF. CDR3 nucleotides: TGTGTCAGCAGTTTGTATCAAAGACCCTACGAGCAGTACTTC.

This clonotype showed up many times. The chain carries TRBV4-1 and TRBJ2-7; 7 bases are a match to TRBD2. This CDR3 is 15 amino acids long. CDR1 is MGHRA, CDR2 YSYEKL, per germline. V trimming: 0 bases; J trimming: 5 bases; junction bases outside the gene matches: 7. The CDR3 DNA is TGCGCCAGCAGCCAAGAAGCAGGACTAGGCCACGAGCAGTACTTC. This codes for CASSQEAGLGHEQYF.

This clonotype was counted a few times. V gene TRBV7-8 combines with J gene TRBJ2-3; D may be TRBD2 (6 bases). Trimming pared 5 bases from V and 3 bases from J, leaving 15 bases between. This CDR3 is built from 15 residues. The germline gives CDR1 SGHVS, CDR2 FQNEAQ. The chain's CDR3 is CASSQLAGRTDTQYF. The CDR3 DNA follows: TGTGCCAGCAGCCAACTGGCGGGGAGGACAGATACGCAGTATTTT.

This clonotype was recorded many times. The CDR3 protein is CSVGRTSGGGYNEQFF. DNA of the CDR3: TGCAGCGTTGGCCGGACTAGCGGGGGGGGATACAATGAGCAGTTCTTC. This rearrangement joins TRBV29-1 to TRBJ2-1; 15 bases agree with TRBD2. Per germline, CDR1 SQVTM and CDR2 ANQGSEA. V shed 4 bases and J 4 bases; nucleotides not matched to a gene: 5. The CDR3 covers 16 residues.

As to this clonotype: Since a much larger clone is just one base distant, this may be a read error. The gene calls are TRBV6-6 and TRBJ2-1; tentative D call: TRBD1 (5 bases). The J call may be incorrect, as the DNA end agrees better with TRBJ2-7. There are 16 residues in the CDR3. Germline CDR1 MNHNY, CDR2 SVGAGI (reference sequence). The CDR3, as DNA: TGTGCCAGCAGCACCGGGCGAAGCTCTAGGGGCAATGAGCAGTACTTC. This sequence encodes CASSTGRSSRGNEQYF.

This clonotype was picked up a small number of times. The CDR3 nucleotides read TGCAGTGCAATAGGGGGCAGGGGGCGCGGAGAGACCCAGTACTTC. Its protein product is CSAIGGRGRGETQYF. This sequence joins TRBV20-1 and TRBJ2-5; 8 nucleotides line up with TRBD1. The CDR3 is made up of 15 amino acids. Per germline, CDR1 DFQATT and CDR2 SNEGSKA (reference sequence). V lost 6 bases, J lost 4 bases, and 13 bases stayed unmatched.

The chain joins TRBV7-2 to TRBJ2-5, with TRBD1 matching 8 bases. J lost 8 bases, V lost 1 base, and 12 bases had no gene match. CDR1 SGHTA and CDR2 FQGNSA come from the germline V gene. The CDR3 extends over 16 amino acids. This CDR3 reads CASSLDSGGLRETQYF. The CDR3 nucleotides are TGTGCCAGCAGCTTAGACTCAGGGGGCCTCCGGGAAACCCAGTACTTC.

The rearrangement links TRBV5-1 to TRBJ1-1, with D maybe TRBD1 (6 bases). Germline V gene sequence: CDR1 SGHRS, CDR2 YFSETQ. The CDR3 is 14 residues long. The V end lost 0 bases, the J end lost 5 bases, and 11 bases lay between the germline ends. CDR3: CASSLVGDRTEAFF. DNA for the CDR3: TGCGCCAGCAGCTTGGTGGGCGACAGGACTGAAGCTTTCTTT.

This clonotype was observed at least ten times. The CDR3 is CASSQETRVSSYNEQFF. The CDR3 nucleotides are TGCGCCAGCAGCCAAGAAACAAGGGTATCGTCCTACAATGAGCAGTTCTTC. The V call is TRBV4-3, the J call TRBJ2-1; D is unresolved. The CDR3 totals 17 residues. V shed 0 bases and J shed 1 base, with 13 bases lying between them. Germline V lookup: CDR1 LGHNA, CDR2 YSLEER.

This clonotype was detected only a few times. The gene calls are TRBV20-1 and TRBJ2-3; no reliable D call. CDR1 and CDR2 (germline): DFQATT, SNEGSKA (reference sequence). The length of the CDR3 is 13 residues. Trimming removed 5 bases from V and 2 bases from J, with 11 bases in between. The CDR3 loop is CSAGGPPTDTQYF. CDR3 DNA: TGCAGTGCTGGCGGTCCCCCCACAGATACGCAGTATTTT.

The genes are TRBV12-3 or TRBV12-4 and TRBJ2-7; D might be TRBD1 (5 bases). The CDR3 runs to 12 residues. The V gene lost 3 bases and the J gene lost 7 bases, with 10 bases spanning the gap. The CDR3 DNA reads TGTGCCAGCAGTTTGACAGCAGATGAGCAGTACTTC. This codes for CASSLTADEQYF.

The chain uses TRBV20-1 and TRBJ2-4; D may match TRBD1 or TRBD2 (5 bases each). Between the trimmed V and J ends, which lost 6 bases and 0 bases, there was a span of 21 bases. There are 17 residues in the CDR3. Germline V gene data show CDR1 as DFQATT and CDR2 as SNEGSKA (reference sequence). CDR3 coding DNA: TGCAGTGCCTCCGGGTGGGGGTCCTCCTCAGCCAAAAACATTCAGTACTTC. Residues: CSASGWGSSSAKNIQYF.

In its sample, this clonotype was seen once. Being one base from a much bigger clone, this may be a read error. No conserved phenylalanine or tryptophan ends this CDR3, so it is likely a read error. The chain uses TRBV9 and TRBJ2-1; 9 bases align to TRBD2. This CDR3 has 13 amino acids. In germline, CDR1 is SGDLS, CDR2 YYNGEE. J was trimmed by 9 bases and V by 3 bases; bases with no gene match: 4. The CDR3 is CASSGGGASEQFL. The CDR3 DNA is TGTGCCAGCAGCGGCGGGGGGGCAAGTGAGCAGTTCCTC.

The V gene is TRBV11-2, the J gene TRBJ2-1; 10 bases agree with TRBD2. The trim removed 7 bases at V and 7 bases at J, leaving 10 bases unmatched. Germline V gene lookup returns CDR1 SGHAT and CDR2 FQNNGV. CDR3 length equals 15 residues. The DNA for the CDR3 is TGTGCCAGCAACCCGCCGGGACTAGCGATAAATGAGCAGTTCTTC. Protein sequence: CASNPPGLAINEQFF.

The rearrangement links TRBV14 to TRBJ2-1; D unclear. The CDR3 is 16 amino acids. V lost 4 bases to trimming and J lost 3 bases, with 16 bases between them. Germline CDR1 and CDR2: SGHDN and FVKESK. Here the CDR3 DNA reads TGTGCCAGCAGCCGCGACACACAGAACGGCTACAATGAGCAGTTCTTC. Translation: CASSRDTQNGYNEQFF.

This sequence joins TRBV6-1 and TRBJ1-4, with a weak D call TRBD1 (5 bases). The CDR3 is 17 residues long. CDR1 and CDR2 from the germline V gene are MNHNS and SASEGT. V lost 6 bases to trimming and J lost 0 bases, with 17 bases between them. The CDR3 loop is CASSVAGTPSTNEKLFF. The CDR3 nucleotides read TGTGCCAGCAGCGTCGCGGGGACGCCGTCAACTAATGAAAAACTGTTTTTT.

This clonotype was counted only a few times. CDR3 DNA sequence: TGTGCCAGCAGCCCCCGGGTTAGCGGGGCAAACGAGCAGTACTTC. Translating gives CASSPRVSGANEQYF. This chain connects TRBV5-8 to TRBJ2-5, with 8 positions matching TRBD2. The better agreement between TRBJ2-7 and the DNA end casts doubt on the J call. The CDR3 is 15 amino acids. Per the germline V gene, CDR1 is SGHTS and CDR2 is YDEGEE.

In this sample, this clonotype turned up a few times. This chain uses TRBV20-1 with TRBJ1-4; D not resolved. V dropped 6 bases and J dropped 8 bases, with 10 bases sitting between them. Germline V CDR1 and CDR2: DFQATT, SNEGSKA (reference sequence). The CDR3 loop spans 11 amino acids. CDR3 in DNA: TGCAGTGCAGAGAGAGGGGAAAAACTGTTTTTT. Translation: CSAERGEKLFF.

As for this clonotype: One end of the junction fails to match germline, which may point to a read error. The V gene is TRBV7-3, the J gene TRBJ1-2; tentatively, D is TRBD1 (5 bases). CDR1 and CDR2 from the germline V gene are SGHTA and FQGTGA. CDR3 length: 13 residues. The CDR3 DNA reads as TGTGCCAGCAGCTTACAGGGAGGCTATGGCTACATCTTC. It encodes CASSLQGGYGYIF.

Only a few counts were recorded for this clonotype. The chain recombines TRBV5-6 with TRBJ2-5, with D perhaps TRBD2 (5 bases). Trimming pared 0 bases from V and 5 bases from J, leaving 11 bases between. Germline CDR1 reads SGHDT; CDR2 reads YYEEEE. The CDR3 is 14 amino acids. CDR3 loop: CASSLDSSGETQYF. DNA for the CDR3: TGTGCCAGCAGCTTGGACTCGTCGGGGGAGACCCAGTACTTC.

V gene TRBV12-3 or TRBV12-4 combines with J gene TRBJ1-2; D gene uncertain. This CDR3 contains 19 residues. Between the trimmed V and J ends, which lost 1 base and 4 bases, there was a span of 25 bases. The DNA of the CDR3 is TGTGCCAGCAGTTTAGTCCGGACGGGTGCTACCCTATCGTTCTATGGCTACACCTTC. Its translation: CASSLVRTGATLSFYGYTF.

The V and J genes are TRBV9 and TRBJ2-3, with D perhaps given as TRBD1 or TRBD2 (6 bases each). Germline assignment: CDR1 SGDLS and CDR2 YYNGEE. The CDR3 is 15 amino acids. V lost 0 bases and J lost 3, with 11 bases in between. DNA of the CDR3: TGTGCCAGCAGCGTAGAGGGGGGCTCGACAGATACGCAGTATTTT. Translation: CASSVEGGSTDTQYF.

This clonotype came up once. The chain uses TRBV11-2 and TRBJ2-7; a possible D gene is TRBD2 (6 bases). CDR3 length: 15 residues. The germline V gene has CDR1 SGHAT and CDR2 FQNNGV. The V gene lost 1 base and the J gene lost 3 bases, with 13 bases spanning the gap. The CDR3 protein is CASSLGHGGYYEQYF. In DNA, the CDR3 is TGTGCCAGCAGCTTAGGACACGGGGGATACTACGAGCAGTACTTC.

This clonotype was seen repeatedly, ten times or more. The chain links TRBV20-1 to TRBJ2-7; maybe TRBD1 (5 bases). CDR3 size: 15 residues. Deletions cut 3 bases from V and 4 bases from J, with 19 bases between. CDR1 is DFQATT and CDR2 is SNEGSKA in the germline V gene (reference sequence). The CDR3 spells CSARRPTEIIYEQYF. CDR3 in DNA: TGCAGTGCTAGGAGACCGACAGAAATAATTTACGAGCAGTACTTC.